The subject of this entry is one T cell receptor (beta chain). Original processing methods: Reference gene primer amplification gave estimated nucleated cell counts. Clones were sequenced by immunoSEQ multiplex PCR, and TCRdb holds only the in-frame ones, with some missing. That table supplies the V and J calls and clone size; D and trimming were determined from the DNA. The profile shows around 250,000 clones, approximately 77% of them singletons. These data belong to a study of blood T cell repertoires in COVID-19. As for the study in general: Italy, Spain and the United States were the sources of the convalescent and acute COVID-19 samples. The analysed material was cDNA or gDNA that came from T cells, B-cell-depleted T cells, or PBMCs.

Trimming left V 4 bases short and J 8 bases short, with 14 bases between. Germline V lookup: CDR1 SGHTA, CDR2 FQGNSA. CDR3 length equals 13 residues. The V call is TRBV7-2, the J call TRBJ1-2; tentative D call: TRBD1 (6 bases). The source is a young woman with acute or convalescent COVID-19. Sequenced sample: peripheral blood. The CDR3 bases are TGTGCCAGCAGCTCCTCAGGGGTATGGGGCTACACCTTC. Encoded protein: CASSSSGVWGYTF.